These 20 T cell receptor beta chains came from one sample sequenced in a study of cytomegalovirus exposure and HLA in healthy donors. Assay used: immunoSEQ multiplex PCR; TCRdb lists only in-frame clones, some missing. The sample carries about 160,000 clones, 85% to 90% recorded once. The sequenced sample was PBMCs. These receptor sequences come from a man between 18 and 29 years old in good health and CMV-seronegative.

The chain employs TRBV28 and TRBJ1-2; 7 nucleotides match TRBD1. This CDR3 comprises 13 residues. The ends lost 6 bases at V and 5 bases at J; junction bases unmatched: 6. The germline V gene has CDR1 MDHEN and CDR2 SYDVKM. As DNA, the CDR3 is TGTGCCAGCAGCTCACGGACAGGATATGGCTACACCTTC. Residues: CASSSRTGYGYTF.

This chain uses TRBV7-9 with TRBJ1-2, with TRBD1 as a possible D gene (6 bases). V was trimmed by 0 bases and J by 4 bases, leaving 9 bases between them. CDR1 SEHNR and CDR2 FQNEAQ come from the germline V gene (reference sequence). CDR3 length: 14 residues. The CDR3 DNA follows: TGTGCCAGCAGCTTAGCGGGACAACTCTATGGCTACACCTTC. This sequence encodes CASSLAGQLYGYTF. Supplemented by reference TRBV7-9 and TRBJ1-2, the full variable domain reads DTGVSQNPRHKITKRGQNVTFRCDPISEHNRLYWYRQTLGQGPEFLTYFQNEAQLEKSRLLSDRFSAERPKGSFSTLEIQRTEQGDSAMYLCASSLAGQLYGYTFGSGTRLTVV.

J is TRBJ1-2 and V is TRBV23-1; D possibly corresponds to TRBD1 (6 bases). TRBV23-1 is classed as an ORF, of uncertain function. Trimming took 4 bases from V and 1 from J, leaving 19 bases between them. The length of the CDR3 is 17 residues. The chain's CDR3 is CASSRGGKSAFNYGYTF. The CDR3 region has the DNA TGCGCCAGCAGTCGGGGGGGCAAATCAGCTTTTAACTATGGCTACACCTTC.

J is TRBJ2-2 and V is TRBV5-5; 8 bases align to TRBD1. The CDR3 is made up of 15 amino acids. V was pared by 4 bases and J by 1 base, with 3 bases of the junction left unmatched. The V gene's germline CDR1 is SGHKS and CDR2 YYEKEE (reference sequence). CDR3 DNA: TGTGCCAGCAGCCCCGGGACAGGGAACACCGGGGAGCTGTTTTTT. It is translated as CASSPGTGNTGELFF.

The genes are TRBV5-1 and TRBJ2-7; TRBD1 is a possible D gene (6 bases). Germline V gene data show CDR1 as SGHRS and CDR2 as YFSETQ. This CDR3 comprises 16 residues. V was pared by 0 bases and J by 4 bases, with 17 bases between. CDR3 nucleotide sequence: TGCGCCAGCAGCTTGGTGGCGGCAGGGGCGAGGTACGAGCAGTACTTC. Translated, it gives CASSLVAAGARYEQYF.

The rearrangement links TRBV2 to TRBJ2-2; perhaps TRBD1 as D (6 bases). This CDR3 is built from 15 residues. V was trimmed by 7 bases and J by 0 bases, leaving 12 bases between them. Germline loops: CDR1 SNHLY, CDR2 FYNNEI. The CDR3 loop is CASTPTGSNTGELFF. The CDR3 DNA sequence: TGTGCCAGCACCCCAACAGGGTCGAACACCGGGGAGCTGTTTTTT.

The chain links TRBV5-1 to TRBJ2-2, with 7 bases lining up with TRBD1. Per the germline V gene, CDR1 is SGHRS and CDR2 is YFSETQ. The CDR3 has 15 residues. The V and J ends lost 4 bases and 0 bases, in that order; junction bases with no gene match: 3. The CDR3 DNA reads TGCGCCAGCAGCGCTACAGGGGCGAACACCGGGGAGCTGTTTTTT. Its translation: CASSATGANTGELFF.

This rearrangement joins TRBV27 to TRBJ2-6; D remains unclear. Germline V gene lookup returns CDR1 MNHEY and CDR2 SMNVEV (reference sequence). Trimming stripped 4 bases from V and 4 bases from J, with 14 bases between. The CDR3 runs to 16 residues. This chain's CDR3 is CASSSSPGAGANVLTF. For the CDR3, the DNA is TGTGCCAGCAGTTCTTCACCAGGCGCCGGGGCCAACGTCCTGACTTTC.

This chain joins TRBV5-4 and TRBJ2-6; possible D gene TRBD1, 5 bases. V dropped 0 bases and J dropped 0 bases, with 13 bases sitting between them. Germline CDR1 and CDR2: SGHNT and YYREEE (reference sequence). CDR3 length: 18 residues. CDR3: CASSLGQNYASGANVLTF. In DNA form, the CDR3 reads TGTGCCAGCAGCTTGGGACAGAACTACGCCTCTGGGGCCAACGTCCTGACTTTC.

J is TRBJ2-7 and V is TRBV5-1, with a possible D match to TRBD1 (6 bases). In germline, CDR1 is SGHRS, CDR2 YFSETQ. The CDR3 consists of 12 residues. The V end lost 4 bases, the J end lost 2 bases, and 7 bases lay between the germline ends. CDR3 in amino acids: CASSGDTYEQYF. The CDR3 coding sequence is TGCGCCAGCAGCGGGGACACCTACGAGCAGTACTTC.

The chain couples TRBV13 to TRBJ1-1; 8 nucleotides agree with TRBD1. The trim removed 5 bases at V and 0 bases at J, leaving 5 bases unmatched. This CDR3 contains 15 residues. The V gene's germline CDR1 is PRHDT and CDR2 FYEKMQ (reference sequence). CDR3 nucleotides: TGTGCCAGCAGCCCCCAGGGGGCTCTGAACACTGAAGCTTTCTTT. This sequence encodes CASSPQGALNTEAFF.

The chain couples TRBV4-3 to TRBJ2-6; D is undetermined. This CDR3 contains 17 residues. Trimming removed 0 bases from V and 0 bases from J, with 9 bases in between. Germline V gene lookup returns CDR1 LGHNA and CDR2 YSLEER. For the CDR3, the DNA is TGCGCCAGCAGCCAAGATCGGTGGTTCTCTGGGGCCAACGTCCTGACTTTC. Its protein product is CASSQDRWFSGANVLTF.

The CDR3 reads CASSQGEGANEKLFF. The CDR3 DNA reads TGCGCCAGCAGCCAAGGGGAGGGGGCTAATGAAAAACTGTTTTTT. V and J are TRBV4-1 and TRBJ1-4; maybe TRBD1 (6 bases). CDR1 and CDR2 from the germline V gene are MGHRA and YSYEKL. V gave up 1 base and J gave up 3 bases, with 9 bases separating them. CDR3 length: 15 residues.

The V call is TRBV5-5, the J call TRBJ2-2; possible D gene TRBD1, 5 bases. V lost 4 bases and J lost 1, with 14 bases in between. The CDR3 contains 16 residues. Germline V gene sequence: CDR1 SGHKS, CDR2 YYEKEE (reference sequence). The CDR3 nucleotides read TGTGCCAGCAGCCCTAGACAGCTCTTGAACACCGGGGAGCTGTTTTTT. Its translation is CASSPRQLLNTGELFF.

J is TRBJ1-2 and V is TRBV10-3; the D gene is possibly TRBD1 (5 bases). The ends were cut back, 4 bases at V and 3 bases at J, with 9 bases in the middle. Germline CDR1 and CDR2: ENHRY and SYGVKD. The CDR3 runs to 13 residues. The CDR3 DNA follows: TGTGCCATCAGTGGAGAGACAGACTATGGCTACACCTTC. This codes for CAISGETDYGYTF.

This chain connects TRBV10-2 to TRBJ1-5; 10 bases match TRBD1. The CDR3 has 14 residues. CDR1 is WSHSY, CDR2 SAAADI, per germline. V gave up 6 bases and J gave up 4 bases; unmatched junction bases: 3. CDR3 in amino acids: CASRDRGLNQPQHF. The CDR3 DNA reads TGCGCCAGCAGAGACAGGGGGCTAAATCAGCCCCAGCATTTT.

V gene TRBV9 combines with J gene TRBJ1-3, with 7 bases that match TRBD1. CDR1 SGDLS and CDR2 YYNGEE come from the germline V gene. J was trimmed by 0 bases and V by 3 bases; bases with no gene match: 6. The CDR3 covers 16 residues. CDR3 nucleotides: TGTGCCAGCAGCGCGGGGACAGTTCACTCTGGAAACACCATATATTTT. Encoded protein: CASSAGTVHSGNTIYF.

The chain links TRBV7-9 to TRBJ2-1; 10 bases map to TRBD2. With V trimmed by 6 bases and J by 1 base, 6 bases remained unmatched. CDR1 is SEHNR and CDR2 is FQNEAQ in the germline V gene (reference sequence). CDR3 length equals 16 residues. The CDR3 spells CASSTLAGPSYNEQFF. In DNA form, the CDR3 reads TGTGCCAGCAGTACACTAGCGGGGCCTTCCTACAATGAGCAGTTCTTC.

The rearrangement joins TRBV9 to TRBJ1-1; D is undetermined. The germline V gene encodes CDR1 SGDLS and CDR2 YYNGEE. V was cut by 4 bases and J by 2 bases, with 6 bases left in between. The CDR3 is 12 amino acids. The CDR3 reads CASSSGNTEAFF. The CDR3 region has the DNA TGTGCCAGCAGCTCAGGTAACACTGAAGCTTTCTTT.

To note about this clone: At one end the junction does not follow the germline gene, possibly because of a read error. V is TRBV7-7 and J is TRBJ2-6; 9 bases are shared with TRBD2. The germline gives CDR1 SSHAT, CDR2 FNYEAQ (reference sequence). CDR3 length: 17 amino acids. The CDR3 sequence is CASSRTSERAGANVLTF. CDR3 sequence (DNA): TGTGCTAGCAGCCGGACTAGCGAGAGAGCTGGGGCCAACGTCCTGACTTTC. Full variable domain (rest looked up from reference TRBV7-7 and TRBJ2-6): GAGVSQSPRYKVTKRGQDVTLRCDPISSHATLYWYQQALGQGPEFLTYFNYEAQPDKSGLPSDRFSAERPEGSISTLTIQRTEQRDSAMYRCASSRTSERAGANVLTFGAGSRLTVL.